The 26 T cell receptor beta chains in this list originate from one sample, sequenced in a study of regulatory T cells in long-lasting Graves disease. Arm-PCR of CDR3 regions and iRepertoire HTBI primers were the basis on which TCR beta libraries were built. Each CDR3 protein is one row after TCRdb ran MiXCR on the multiplex PCR reads. The sample lists approximately 560,000 distinct CDR3 sequences; more than 15% were seen once. As to time point: newly diagnosed GD, antithyroid drugs for less than 3 months. Researchers made the TCR library from RNA that was extracted from PBMCs. These data also featured in a second study, about T cells in Graves' hyperthyroidism and ophthalmopathy.

Sample: peripheral blood mononuclear cells (PBMCs), taken at new diagnosis, from a patient treated with antithyroid drugs. The receptors come from a man aged 18-30 years with Graves disease.

This clonotype showed up many times. The chain employs TRBV20-1 and TRBJ2-1, with TRBD2 matching 14 bases. Looked up from germline, CDR1 is DFQATT and CDR2 is SNEGSKA (reference sequence). The CDR3 covers 15 residues. V shed 3 bases, J shed 10 bases, and the junction held 8 bases outside the gene matches. CDR3 nucleotides: TGCAGTGCTAGCAGCGGGACTAGCGGGAGTCGGGAGCAGTTCTTC. This encodes CSASSGTSGSREQFF.

This chain uses TRBV15 with TRBJ2-2, with a weak D call TRBD1 (6 bases). The CDR3 extends over 14 amino acids. Looked up from germline, CDR1 is LNHNV and CDR2 is YYDKDF (reference sequence). V lost 0 bases and J 8 bases, leaving 10 bases between the germline ends. CDR3 protein: CATSRDPRGGELFF. CDR3 DNA: TGTGCCACCAGCAGAGATCCCAGGGGAGGGGAGCTGTTTTTT.

This clonotype was counted at least ten times. The V call is TRBV6-2 or TRBV6-3, the J call TRBJ1-1; no reliable D call. V gave up 0 bases and J gave up 1 base, with 12 bases separating them. The CDR3 runs 16 residues. From germline, CDR1 is MNHEY and CDR2 SVGEGT. CDR3 residues: CASSYSFGLGNTEAFF. The CDR3 region has the DNA TGTGCCAGCAGTTACTCGTTCGGACTCGGGAACACTGAAGCTTTCTTT.

This clonotype showed up just a few times. The genes are TRBV6-1 and TRBJ2-3, with D possibly called TRBD1 or TRBD2 (5 bases each). Germline V CDR1 and CDR2: MNHNS, SASEGT. V shed 5 bases and J shed 4 bases, with 16 bases lying between them. The length of the CDR3 is 15 residues. CDR3 region: CASSQGPHGADTQYF. The CDR3 DNA reads as TGTGCCAGCAGTCAGGGCCCCCACGGGGCAGATACGCAGTATTTT.

This clonotype was detected ten times or more. Here the CDR3 reads CASSRGLADSSYNEQFF. Written as DNA, the CDR3 is TGCGCCAGCAGCCGGGGACTAGCGGACAGCTCCTACAATGAGCAGTTCTTC. The chain combines TRBV5-1 with TRBJ2-1; 11 bases are a match to TRBD2. This CDR3 spans 17 amino acids. Per the germline V gene, CDR1 is SGHRS and CDR2 is YFSETQ. J was trimmed by 0 bases and V by 4 bases; bases with no gene match: 6.

The gene calls are TRBV20-1 and TRBJ2-4, with TRBD1 matching over 8 bases. Germline loops: CDR1 DFQATT, CDR2 SNEGSKA (reference sequence). There are 15 residues in the CDR3. V was pared by 0 bases and J by 1 base, with 2 bases of the junction left unmatched. CDR3 bases: TGCAGTGCTAGAGAGACAGGGGTTGCCAAAAACATTCAGTACTTC. Translation: CSARETGVAKNIQYF.

This clonotype was detected a few times. The V and J genes are TRBV20-1 and TRBJ2-1; no clear D. Trimming removed 6 bases from V and 6 bases from J, with 12 bases in between. Germline CDR1 and CDR2: DFQATT and SNEGSKA (reference sequence). This CDR3 comprises 12 residues. CDR3 residues: CSAARGSNEQFF. CDR3 DNA sequence: TGCAGTGCAGCCCGAGGAAGCAATGAGCAGTTCTTC.

This clonotype came up many times. The chain has TRBV7-9 and TRBJ2-7; D might be TRBD1 (6 bases). In germline, CDR1 is SEHNR, CDR2 FQNEAQ (reference sequence). Trimming pared 1 base from V and 5 bases from J, leaving 12 bases between. This CDR3 comprises 14 residues. The CDR3 DNA follows: TGTGCCAGCAGCTTAGTTGGCAGGGGCAACGAGCAGTACTTC. Protein: CASSLVGRGNEQYF. The whole variable domain, filled in from reference TRBV7-9 and TRBJ2-7, reads DTGVSQNPRHKITKRGQNVTFRCDPISEHNRLYWYRQTLGQGPEFLTYFQNEAQLEKSRLLSDRFSAERPKGSFSTLEIQRTEQGDSAMYLCASSLVGRGNEQYFGPGTRLTVT.

J is TRBJ2-3 and V is TRBV20-1, with D hard to call. The CDR3 spans 14 residues. Germline CDR1 is DFQATT and CDR2 is SNEGSKA (reference sequence). V shed 3 bases and J shed 2 bases, with 12 bases lying between them. CDR3 nucleotides: TGCAGTGCTAGCAGCTTAACCGCCACAGATACGCAGTATTTT. Translating gives CSASSLTATDTQYF.

This clonotype was picked up many times. The chain uses TRBV6-1 and TRBJ1-2; D gene unclear. V gave up 5 bases and J gave up 4 bases, with 14 bases separating them. Germline CDR1 and CDR2: MNHNS and SASEGT. CDR3 length: 14 amino acids. The chain's CDR3 is CASSLRPGPYGYTF. The CDR3 DNA reads as TGTGCCAGCAGTCTCCGTCCGGGCCCCTATGGCTACACCTTC.

The CDR3 nucleotides are TGCAGTGCTAGCAGACAGTTAACAGGGGCCTCCTACGAGCAGTACTTC. Translated, it gives CSASRQLTGASYEQYF. The rearrangement uses TRBV20-1 and TRBJ2-7; 7 bases fit TRBD1. The junction had 11 bases not matched to a gene; V was cut back by 3 bases and J by 0 bases. The CDR3 is 16 amino acids. Germline CDR1 is DFQATT and CDR2 is SNEGSKA (reference sequence).

This clonotype was seen a few times. The chain couples TRBV24-1 to TRBJ2-1, with D possibly matching TRBD1 (6 bases). The CDR3 sequence is 14 residues long. Germline V lookup: CDR1 KGHDR, CDR2 SFDVKD. Trimming removed 4 bases at V and 9 bases at J, with 15 bases between. The CDR3 loop reads CATSETQGLFEQFF. The DNA of the CDR3 is TGTGCCACCAGTGAAACTCAGGGGTTGTTTGAGCAGTTCTTC.

V and J are TRBV29-1 and TRBJ2-3; a possible D gene is TRBD2 (6 bases). The CDR3 totals 15 residues. Trimming shortened V by 7 bases and J by 3 bases, and 20 bases separated the two germline ends. CDR1 is SQVTM, CDR2 ANQGSEA, per germline. The CDR3 here is CSAVVGGNQTDTQYF. Here the CDR3 DNA reads TGCAGCGCTGTCGTCGGAGGGAATCAAACAGATACGCAGTATTTT.

This clonotype was counted at least ten times. The V and J genes are TRBV30 and TRBJ2-5; 7 nucleotides line up with TRBD1. CDR3 size: 13 residues. Germline CDR1 is GTSNPN and CDR2 is SVGIG (reference sequence). The ends lost 5 bases at V and 2 bases at J; junction bases unmatched: 5. DNA for the CDR3: TGTGCCTGGCTCGGACAGGCACAAGAGACCCAGTACTTC. Encoded protein: CAWLGQAQETQYF.

Ten or more counts support this clonotype. The rearrangement uses TRBV28 and TRBJ2-7; 10 nucleotides match TRBD1. CDR1 and CDR2 from the germline V gene are MDHEN and SYDVKM. V lost 11 bases to trimming and J lost 6 bases; unmatched junction nucleotides: 13. The CDR3 loop spans 14 amino acids. CDR3 in amino acids: CAGQTRDRGGEQYF. The CDR3 DNA reads as TGTGCCGGTCAAACCCGGGACAGGGGTGGCGAGCAGTACTTC.

This clonotype was counted ten times or more. This rearrangement joins TRBV3-1 to TRBJ2-5, with 7 nucleotides matching TRBD1. Per the germline V gene, CDR1 is LGHDT and CDR2 is YNNKEL (reference sequence). The CDR3 runs 14 residues. V trimming: 4 bases; J trimming: 2 bases; junction bases outside the gene matches: 4. CDR3 residues: CASSPPTGQETQYF. The CDR3 nucleotides read TGTGCCAGCAGCCCCCCGACAGGGCAAGAGACCCAGTACTTC.

The chain is built from TRBV28 and TRBJ2-3; no reliable D call. This CDR3 comprises 16 residues. Germline V gives CDR1 MDHEN, CDR2 SYDVKM. V was shortened by 1 base and J by 0 bases, with 11 bases between the two germline ends. This CDR3 reads CASSLYSGGSTDTQYF. Here the CDR3 DNA reads TGTGCCAGCAGTTTATATTCAGGTGGGAGCACAGATACGCAGTATTTT.

This clonotype was detected many times. The chain recombines TRBV20-1 with TRBJ2-5; TRBD2 is a possible D gene (5 bases). The V and J ends lost 3 bases and 2 bases respectively, with 10 bases between them. Looked up from germline, CDR1 is DFQATT and CDR2 is SNEGSKA (reference sequence). The CDR3 contains 13 residues. Here the CDR3 DNA reads TGCAGTGCTAGGAAAGCGGTTCAAGAGACCCAGTACTTC. It specifies CSARKAVQETQYF.

This clonotype has more than one count but fewer than ten. This chain joins TRBV7-9 and TRBJ2-1, with 7 bases lining up with TRBD2. This CDR3 contains 16 residues. Per the germline V gene, CDR1 is SEHNR and CDR2 is FQNEAQ (reference sequence). The V segment lost 6 bases and the J segment 6 bases; nucleotides outside the gene matches: 14. The CDR3 DNA is TGTGCCAGCAGGCAACCTAGCGGACGAGTCAGCAATGAGCAGTTCTTC. It codes for CASRQPSGRVSNEQFF.

This clonotype occurred a few times. V usage is TRBV5-6 and J usage is TRBJ1-5, with D unclear. Germline V gene sequence: CDR1 SGHDT, CDR2 YYEEEE. The CDR3 has 15 residues. V shed 4 bases and J shed 3 bases, with 14 bases lying between them. The CDR3 region is CASSPTPGPNQPQHF. DNA for the CDR3: TGTGCCAGCAGCCCTACTCCGGGCCCCAATCAGCCCCAGCATTTT.

At least ten counts were recorded for this clonotype. The V and J genes are TRBV28 and TRBJ1-5; a possible D gene is TRBD1 (5 bases). The CDR3 runs 14 residues. The V end was cut by 7 bases, the J end by 6 bases, with 16 bases between. CDR1 is MDHEN, CDR2 SYDVKM, per germline. The CDR3 DNA reads as TGTGCCAGCACCCAGGTTGGGGGAGGTCAGCCCCAGCATTTT. Its protein is CASTQVGGGQPQHF.

This clonotype was seen a handful of times. CDR3 sequence reads: CATHGSSYNEQFF. The CDR3 coding sequence is TGTGCCACCCACGGGAGCTCCTACAATGAGCAGTTCTTC. The V gene is TRBV27, the J gene TRBJ2-1; tentatively, D is TRBD2 (6 bases). The V gene lost 10 bases and the J gene lost 0 bases, with 10 bases spanning the gap. The CDR3 loop spans 13 amino acids. CDR1 is MNHEY, CDR2 SMNVEV, per germline (reference sequence).

This clonotype appeared a few times. The chain recombines TRBV6-5 with TRBJ2-1; 11 nucleotides agree with TRBD2. After removal of 0 bases from V and 6 bases from J, the junction contained 10 bases not matched to a gene. Germline CDR1 and CDR2: MNHEY and SVGAGI. The CDR3 covers 18 residues. The CDR3 sequence: CASSYSGTSGLHTNEQFF. The CDR3 bases are TGTGCCAGCAGTTACTCCGGGACTAGCGGACTCCACACCAATGAGCAGTTCTTC.

This clonotype has ten or more counts. The chain links TRBV28 to TRBJ1-1; the D is unclear. With 7 bases removed from V and 1 base from J, the gap between germline ends came to 10 bases. Germline V gene sequence: CDR1 MDHEN, CDR2 SYDVKM. The CDR3 runs to 13 residues. The CDR3 loop is CASKSYRNTEAFF. As DNA, the CDR3 is TGTGCCAGCAAAAGTTACAGGAACACTGAAGCTTTCTTT.

This clonotype has only one observation. The CDR3 is CASTSGGEQFF. The DNA of the CDR3 is TGCGCCAGCACCTCTGGGGGGGAGCAGTTCTTC. V usage is TRBV5-1 and J usage is TRBJ2-1; weak D call: TRBD2 (6 bases). Trimming pared 6 bases from V and 10 bases from J, leaving 11 bases between. The CDR3 is 11 residues long. Per the germline V gene, CDR1 is SGHRS and CDR2 is YFSETQ. Full variable domain (rest looked up from reference TRBV5-1 and TRBJ2-1): KAGVTQTPRYLIKTRGQQVTLSCSPISGHRSVSWYQQTPGQGLQFLFEYFSETQRNKGNFPGRFSGRQFSNSRSEMNVSTLELGDSALYLCASTSGGEQFFGPGTRLTVL.

The chain has TRBV6-1 and TRBJ2-7, with 7 bases aligning to TRBD1. CDR3 size: 14 residues. CDR1 MNHNS and CDR2 SASEGT come from the germline V gene. The ends lost 4 bases at V and 4 bases at J; junction bases unmatched: 7. The CDR3 loop is CASSAWDRLYEQYF. CDR3 nucleotide sequence: TGTGCCAGCAGTGCCTGGGACAGACTTTACGAGCAGTACTTC.